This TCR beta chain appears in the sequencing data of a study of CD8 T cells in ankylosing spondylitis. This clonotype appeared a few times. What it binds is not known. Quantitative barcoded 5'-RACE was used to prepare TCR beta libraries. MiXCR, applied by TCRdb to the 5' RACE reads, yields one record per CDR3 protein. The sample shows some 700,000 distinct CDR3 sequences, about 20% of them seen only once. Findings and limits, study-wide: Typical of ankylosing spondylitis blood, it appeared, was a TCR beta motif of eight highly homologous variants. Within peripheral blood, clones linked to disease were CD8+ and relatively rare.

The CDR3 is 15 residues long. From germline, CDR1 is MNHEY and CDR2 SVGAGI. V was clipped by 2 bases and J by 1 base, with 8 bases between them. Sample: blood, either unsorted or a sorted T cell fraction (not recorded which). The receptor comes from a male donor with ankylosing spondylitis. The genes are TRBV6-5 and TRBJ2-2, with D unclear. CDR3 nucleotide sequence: TGTGCCAGCAGTTACGGGGTGGGGAACACCGGGGAGCTGTTTTTT. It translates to CASSYGVGNTGELFF.